The sequence of this TCR beta chain was determined in a study of T cell changes during pregnancy in multiple sclerosis. Measured with immunoSEQ multiplex PCR; TCRdb has only the in-frame clones, and not every one. The sample contains over 85,000 clones, 90% to 95% of which appear only once. The junction had 5 bases not matched to a gene; V was cut back by 5 bases and J by 0 bases. Germline lookup yields CDR1 SGHTA and CDR2 FQGTGA. This CDR3 is 15 amino acids long. V usage is TRBV7-3 and J usage is TRBJ2-3; 7 nucleotides line up with TRBD2. Here the sequenced sample was peripheral blood, taken after pregnancy. This clonotype was sampled from a female donor in good health, enrolled as a control in a pregnancy study. The CDR3 coding sequence is TGTGCCAGCAGCCCCTACGGGGGGAGCACAGATACGCAGTATTTT. Residues: CASSPYGGSTDTQYF.